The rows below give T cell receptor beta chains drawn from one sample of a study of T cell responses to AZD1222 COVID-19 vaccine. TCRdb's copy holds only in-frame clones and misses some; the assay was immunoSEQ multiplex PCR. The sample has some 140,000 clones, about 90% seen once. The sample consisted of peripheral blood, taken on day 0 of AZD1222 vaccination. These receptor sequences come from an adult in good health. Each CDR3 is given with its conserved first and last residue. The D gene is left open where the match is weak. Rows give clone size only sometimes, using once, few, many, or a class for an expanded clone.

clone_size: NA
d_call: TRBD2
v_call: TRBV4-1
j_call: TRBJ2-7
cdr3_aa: CASSQEWGGRTYEQYF
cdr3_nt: TGCGCCAGCAGCCAAGAGTGGGGAGGGAGGACCTACGAGCAGTACTTC

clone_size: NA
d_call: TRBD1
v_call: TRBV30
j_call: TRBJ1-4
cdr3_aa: CAWRMTGRGEKLFF
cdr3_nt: TGTGCCTGGAGGATGACAGGGAGGGGTGAAAAACTGTTTTTT

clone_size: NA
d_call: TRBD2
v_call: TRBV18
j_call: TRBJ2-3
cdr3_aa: CASSPDAGGSTDTQYF
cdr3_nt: TGTGCCAGCTCACCAGACGCGGGAGGGAGCACAGATACGCAGTATTTT

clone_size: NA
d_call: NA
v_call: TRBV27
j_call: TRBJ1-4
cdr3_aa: CASSSIPSEKLFF
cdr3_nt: TGTGCCAGCAGTTCGATCCCCTCCGAAAAACTGTTTTTT

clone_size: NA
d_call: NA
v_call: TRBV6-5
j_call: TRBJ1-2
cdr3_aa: CASSYSGRGYTF
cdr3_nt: TGTGCCAGCAGTTACTCCGGGCGAGGCTACACCTTC

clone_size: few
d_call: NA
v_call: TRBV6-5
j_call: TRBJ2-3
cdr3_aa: CASSFKGDTQYF
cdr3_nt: TGTGCCAGCAGTTTTAAGGGGGATACGCAGTATTTT

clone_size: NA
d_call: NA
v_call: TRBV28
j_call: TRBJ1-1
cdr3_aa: CASIPRGDGAFF
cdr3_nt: TGTGCCAGCATCCCAAGGGGGGACGGAGCTTTCTTT

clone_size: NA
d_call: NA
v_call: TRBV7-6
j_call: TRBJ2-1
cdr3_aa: CASSTDSGGGINEQFF
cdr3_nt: TGTGCCAGCAGCACCGACTCAGGCGGCGGTATTAATGAGCAGTTCTTC

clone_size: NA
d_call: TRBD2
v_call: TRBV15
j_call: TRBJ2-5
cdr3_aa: CATSRDLASGSLETQYF
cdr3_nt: TGTGCCACCAGCAGAGATCTAGCTAGCGGGAGTCTAGAGACCCAGTACTTC

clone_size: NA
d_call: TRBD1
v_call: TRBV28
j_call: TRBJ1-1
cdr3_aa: CASSLPRQGWTEAFF
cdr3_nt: TGTGCCAGCAGTTTACCCAGACAGGGGTGGACTGAAGCTTTCTTT

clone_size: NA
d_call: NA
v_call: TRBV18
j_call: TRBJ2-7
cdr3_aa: CASSPSGAYEQYF
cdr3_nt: TGTGCCAGCTCACCGTCGGGAGCCTACGAGCAGTACTTC

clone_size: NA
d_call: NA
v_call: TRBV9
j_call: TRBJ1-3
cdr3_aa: CASGGGSPGNTIYF
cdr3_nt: TGTGCCTCCGGAGGAGGGTCCCCTGGAAACACCATATATTTT

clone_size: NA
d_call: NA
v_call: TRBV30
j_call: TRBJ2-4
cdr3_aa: CAWSPRSTLAKNIQYF
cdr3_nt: TGTGCCTGGAGTCCTCGTTCAACACTAGCCAAAAACATTCAGTACTTC

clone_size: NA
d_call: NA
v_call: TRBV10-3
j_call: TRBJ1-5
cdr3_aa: CAIKQDNSNQPQHF
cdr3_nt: TGTGCCATCAAACAGGATAATAGCAATCAGCCCCAGCATTTT

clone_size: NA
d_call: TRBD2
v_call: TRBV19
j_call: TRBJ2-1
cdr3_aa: CASSTSSGRFYNEQFF
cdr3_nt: TGTGCCAGTAGTACCTCTAGCGGGAGGTTTTACAATGAGCAGTTCTTC

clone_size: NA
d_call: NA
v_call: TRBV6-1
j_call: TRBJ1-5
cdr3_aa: CASSGGRMFGAQPQHF
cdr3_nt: TGTGCCAGCAGTGGGGGCCGAATGTTCGGGGCTCAGCCCCAGCATTTT

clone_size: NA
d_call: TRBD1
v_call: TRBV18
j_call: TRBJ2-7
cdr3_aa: CASSPRDRVTGEQYF
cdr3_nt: TGTGCCAGCTCACCCCGGGACAGGGTTACGGGCGAGCAGTACTTC

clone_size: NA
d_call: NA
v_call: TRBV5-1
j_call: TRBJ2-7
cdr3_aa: CASSLVGGSYEQYF
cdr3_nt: TGCGCCAGCAGCTTGGTGGGGGGATCCTACGAGCAGTACTTC

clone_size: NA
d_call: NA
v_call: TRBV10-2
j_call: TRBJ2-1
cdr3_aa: CASSERWTSYNEQFF
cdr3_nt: TGCGCCAGCAGTGAGAGGTGGACCTCCTACAATGAGCAGTTCTTC

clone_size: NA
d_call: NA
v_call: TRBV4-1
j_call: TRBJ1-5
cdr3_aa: CASSQAVNQPQHF
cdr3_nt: TGCGCCAGCAGCCAAGCGGTGAATCAGCCCCAGCATTTT

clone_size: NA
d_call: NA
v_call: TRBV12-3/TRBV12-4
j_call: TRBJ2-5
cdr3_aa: CASSLDYRETQYF
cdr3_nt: TGTGCCAGCAGTTTAGATTATCGAGAGACCCAGTACTTC

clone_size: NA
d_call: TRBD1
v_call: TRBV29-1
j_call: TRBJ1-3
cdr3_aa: CSVDRGGNTIYF
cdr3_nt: TGCAGCGTGGACAGGGGCGGAAACACCATATATTTT

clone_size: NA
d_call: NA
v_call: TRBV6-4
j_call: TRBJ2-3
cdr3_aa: CASRDLTDTQYF
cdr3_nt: TGTGCCAGCAGAGACCTCACAGATACGCAGTATTTT

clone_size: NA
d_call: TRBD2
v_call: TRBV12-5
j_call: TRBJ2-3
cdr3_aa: CASGTPRREWGTSTDTQYF
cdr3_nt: TGTGCTAGTGGGACCCCGAGGCGGGAGTGGGGCACTAGCACAGATACGCAGTATTTT

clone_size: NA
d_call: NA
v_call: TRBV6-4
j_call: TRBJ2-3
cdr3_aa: CASSDSGREHSQYF
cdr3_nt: TGTGCCAGCAGTGACTCGGGCAGGGAGCATTCGCAGTATTTT

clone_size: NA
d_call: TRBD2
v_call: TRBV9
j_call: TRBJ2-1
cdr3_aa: CASSVVSSGKLNEQFF
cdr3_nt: TGTGCCAGCAGCGTAGTTTCTAGCGGGAAACTCAATGAGCAGTTCTTC

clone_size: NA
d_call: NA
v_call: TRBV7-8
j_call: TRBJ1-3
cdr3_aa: CASSSAGVTGNTIYF
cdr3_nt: TGTGCCAGCAGCTCGGCAGGGGTAACTGGAAACACCATATATTTT

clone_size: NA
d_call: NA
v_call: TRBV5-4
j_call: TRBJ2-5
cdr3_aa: CASSLEDQETQYF
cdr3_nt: TGTGCCAGCAGCCTGGAGGACCAAGAGACCCAGTACTTC

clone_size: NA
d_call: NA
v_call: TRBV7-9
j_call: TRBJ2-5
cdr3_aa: CASSLRSPETQYF
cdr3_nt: TGTGCCAGCAGCCTTCGGTCCCCAGAGACCCAGTACTTC

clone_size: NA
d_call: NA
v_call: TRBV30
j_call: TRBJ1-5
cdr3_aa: CALGVGNQPQHF
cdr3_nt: TGTGCCTTGGGGGTCGGGAATCAGCCCCAGCATTTT

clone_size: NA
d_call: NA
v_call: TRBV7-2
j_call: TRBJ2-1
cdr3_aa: CASRDRYNEQFF
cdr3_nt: TGTGCCAGCAGGGACAGATACAATGAGCAGTTCTTC

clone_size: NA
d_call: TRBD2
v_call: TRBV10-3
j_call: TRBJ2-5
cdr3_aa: CAISESTGLAGQETQYF
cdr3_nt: TGTGCCATCAGTGAGTCGACGGGGCTAGCGGGACAAGAGACCCAGTACTTC

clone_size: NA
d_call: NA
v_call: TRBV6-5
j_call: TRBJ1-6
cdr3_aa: CATTTPTVDSPLHF
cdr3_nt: TGTGCCACCACAACCCCGACGGTTGATTCACCCCTCCACTTT

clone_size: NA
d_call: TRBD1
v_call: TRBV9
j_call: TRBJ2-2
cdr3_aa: CAVSGGVTGELFF
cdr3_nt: TGTGCCGTCTCAGGGGGTGTCACCGGGGAGCTGTTTTTT

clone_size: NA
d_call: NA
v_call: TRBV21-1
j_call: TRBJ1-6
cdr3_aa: CASRRQGPYNSPLHF
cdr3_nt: TGTGCCAGCAGGCGACAGGGGCCCTATAATTCACCCCTCCACTTT

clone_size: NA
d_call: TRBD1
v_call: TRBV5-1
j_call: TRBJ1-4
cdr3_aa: CASSFSGTANEKLFF
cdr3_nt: TGCGCCAGCAGCTTTTCCGGGACAGCTAATGAAAAACTGTTTTTT

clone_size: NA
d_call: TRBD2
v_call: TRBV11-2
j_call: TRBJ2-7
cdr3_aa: CASSLDRGLAHEQYF
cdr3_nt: TGTGCCAGCAGCTTAGACCGGGGACTAGCCCACGAGCAGTACTTC

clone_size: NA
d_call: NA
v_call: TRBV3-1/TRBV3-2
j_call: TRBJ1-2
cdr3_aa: CASSQEPRAADNYGYTF
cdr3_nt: TGTGCCAGCAGCCAAGAGCCTAGGGCGGCTGATAACTATGGCTACACCTTC

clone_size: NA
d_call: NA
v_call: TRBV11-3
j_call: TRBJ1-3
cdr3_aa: CASSPWGSGNTIYF
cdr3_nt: TGTGCCAGCAGCCCCTGGGGATCCGGAAACACCATATATTTT

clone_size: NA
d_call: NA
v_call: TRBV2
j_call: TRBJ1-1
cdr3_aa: CASRHGARENTEAFF
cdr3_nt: TGTGCCAGCAGGCACGGGGCGCGGGAGAACACTGAAGCTTTCTTT

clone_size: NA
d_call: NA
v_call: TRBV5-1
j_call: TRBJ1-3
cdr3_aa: CASSLSFVGLGNTIYF
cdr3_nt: TGCGCCAGCAGCTTATCTTTTGTGGGACTCGGAAACACCATATATTTT

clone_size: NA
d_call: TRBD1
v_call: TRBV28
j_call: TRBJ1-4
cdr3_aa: CASSFGWDSLVEKLFF
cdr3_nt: TGTGCCAGCAGTTTCGGGTGGGACAGTCTCGTTGAAAAACTGTTTTTT

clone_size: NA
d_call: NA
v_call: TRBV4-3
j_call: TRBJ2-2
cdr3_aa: CASSQRMGLNTGELFF
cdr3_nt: TGCGCCAGCAGCCAACGGATGGGACTGAACACCGGGGAGCTGTTTTTT

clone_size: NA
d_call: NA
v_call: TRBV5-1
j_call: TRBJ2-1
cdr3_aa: CASSLGNEQFF
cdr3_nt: TGCGCCAGCAGCTTGGGCAATGAGCAGTTCTTC

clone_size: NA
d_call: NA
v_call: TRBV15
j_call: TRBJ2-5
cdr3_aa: CATSSLFRTAKETQYF
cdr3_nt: TGTGCCACCAGCAGTCTCTTTCGGACAGCAAAAGAGACCCAGTACTTC

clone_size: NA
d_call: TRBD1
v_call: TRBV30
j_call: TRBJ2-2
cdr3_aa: CACHGNRGWTGELFF
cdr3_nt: TGTGCCTGCCATGGGAACAGGGGGTGGACCGGGGAGCTGTTTTTT

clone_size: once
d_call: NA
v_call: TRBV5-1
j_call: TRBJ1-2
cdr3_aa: CASRVGHNNGYTF
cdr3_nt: TGCGCCAGCAGGGTGGGCCACAACAATGGCTACACCTTC

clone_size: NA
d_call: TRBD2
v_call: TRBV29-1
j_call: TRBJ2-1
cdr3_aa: CSVDKRLKSGRVANEQFF
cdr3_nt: TGCAGCGTTGATAAGCGGCTAAAGAGCGGGAGGGTGGCCAATGAGCAGTTCTTC

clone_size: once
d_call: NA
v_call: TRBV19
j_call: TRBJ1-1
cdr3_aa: CASSQKRDTEAFF
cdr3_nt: TGTGCCAGTAGTCAGAAGAGGGACACTGAAGCTTTCTTT

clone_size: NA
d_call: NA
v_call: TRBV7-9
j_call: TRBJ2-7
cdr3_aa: CASSLGGTLYEQYF
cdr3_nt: TGTGCCAGCAGCTTAGGTGGGACTCTCTACGAGCAGTACTTC

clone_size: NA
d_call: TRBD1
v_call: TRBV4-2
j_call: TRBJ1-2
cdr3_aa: CASSPDRTGQGPVPYGYTF
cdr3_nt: TGTGCCAGCAGCCCCGATCGTACGGGACAGGGGCCCGTGCCATATGGCTACACCTTC

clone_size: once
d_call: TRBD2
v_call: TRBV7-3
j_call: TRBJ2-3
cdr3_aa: CASGIAGVIDTQYF
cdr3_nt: TGTGCCAGCGGCATAGCGGGAGTCATAGATACGCAGTATTTT

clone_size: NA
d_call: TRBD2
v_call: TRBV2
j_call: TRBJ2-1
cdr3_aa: CASNPLAGSYNEQFF
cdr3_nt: TGTGCCAGCAATCCACTAGCGGGCTCCTACAATGAGCAGTTCTTC

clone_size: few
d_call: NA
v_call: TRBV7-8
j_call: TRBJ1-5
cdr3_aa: CASSLDPSFGNQPQHF
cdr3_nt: TGTGCCAGCAGCTTAGATCCCAGTTTCGGCAATCAGCCCCAGCATTTT

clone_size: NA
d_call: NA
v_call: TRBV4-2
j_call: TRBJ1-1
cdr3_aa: CASSQVRVNTEAFF
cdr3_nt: TGTGCCAGCAGCCAAGTAAGGGTGAACACTGAAGCTTTCTTT

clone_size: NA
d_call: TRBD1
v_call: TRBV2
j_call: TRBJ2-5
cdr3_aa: CASSVQGGQETQYF
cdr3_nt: TGTGCCAGCAGTGTACAGGGGGGTCAAGAGACCCAGTACTTC